These 17 T cell receptor beta chains were sequenced from one sample in a study of T cell repertoires in cytomegalovirus infection. These receptors' antigens are unknown. TCRdb fed the reads into MiXCR, producing one record per CDR3 protein. This table has approximately 990,000 distinct CDR3 sequences, around a third appearing once. This material consisted of cultured CD8+ T cells from PBMCs, taken from culture after CMV antigen stimulation. Source of these receptors: a human donor in good health (CMV status not recorded). Some clones in this sample may be carry-over from other donors' samples.

The chain has TRBV4-1 and TRBJ1-1; D is uncertain. Germline-derived CDR1 and CDR2 are MGHRA and YSYEKL. The CDR3 is 15 residues long. V lost 2 bases, J lost 2 bases, and 12 bases lay in between. CDR3 region: CASSQLIQGNTEAFF. DNA for the CDR3: TGCGCCAGCAGCCAATTAATACAAGGAAACACTGAAGCTTTCTTT.

This clonotype was picked up a small number of times. The chain combines TRBV16 with TRBJ1-6; 8 nucleotides line up with TRBD1. The CDR3 totals 15 residues. V trimming: 2 bases; J trimming: 19 bases; junction bases outside the gene matches: 16. CDR1 is KGHSY and CDR2 is FQNENV in the germline V gene. This CDR3 reads CASSQPGGAEFTPHF. In DNA form, the CDR3 reads TGTGCCAGCAGCCAACCAGGGGGCGCCGAATTCACCCCTCACTTT.

The chain is built from TRBV4-2 and TRBJ1-1, with TRBD1 identical over 7 bases. The junction had 6 bases not matched to a gene; V was cut back by 1 base and J by 4 bases. The CDR3 extends over 15 amino acids. CDR1 LGHNA and CDR2 YNFKEQ come from the germline V gene. CDR3 bases: TGTGCCAGCAGCCAAGGCCGGGACAGTCGCACTGAAGCTTTCTTT. Translating it yields CASSQGRDSRTEAFF.

This clonotype appeared a few times. The gene calls are TRBV11-3 and TRBJ2-1, with D possibly matching TRBD1 (5 bases). Looked up from germline, CDR1 is SGHNT and CDR2 is YENEEA. The CDR3 sequence is 15 residues long. Trimming shortened V by 0 bases and J by 5 bases, and 11 bases separated the two germline ends. In DNA form, the CDR3 reads TGTGCCAGCAGCTTAGACAGGGCTTGGGACAATGAGCAGTTCTTC. Its protein product is CASSLDRAWDNEQFF.

The table lists this clonotype with a few counts. The chain combines TRBV7-9 with TRBJ2-7, with TRBD1 matching over 8 bases. This CDR3 region has 14 residues. Germline trimming cut 5 bases from V and 3 bases from J; bases unmatched to any gene: 6. From germline, CDR1 is SEHNR and CDR2 FQNEAQ (reference sequence). The CDR3 loop is CASSPGDRHYEQYV. In nucleotides, the CDR3 is TGTGCCAGCAGCCCAGGGGACAGGCACTACGAGCAGTACGTC.

This clonotype has just a few counts. The chain couples TRBV6-6 to TRBJ1-6; 9 bases fit TRBD1. The CDR3 runs to 15 residues. CDR1 is MNHNY, CDR2 SVGAGI, per germline (reference sequence). The V gene end was trimmed by 4 bases and the J gene end by 9 bases; junction bases not matched to a gene: 7. As DNA, the CDR3 is TGTGCCAGCAGTTTGGGACAGGGTGGTGGTTCACCCCTCCACTTT. Translation gives CASSLGQGGGSPLHF.

This clonotype was counted between two and nine times. The chain links TRBV5-8 to TRBJ1-1; 10 bases fit TRBD1. Germline V gene data show CDR1 as SGHTS and CDR2 as YDEGEE. V dropped 7 bases and J dropped 5; count of bases not matched to a gene: 5. CDR3 length: 13 amino acids. CDR3 protein: CASPTGGRTEAFF. The DNA of the CDR3 is TGTGCCAGCCCGACAGGGGGCCGGACTGAAGCTTTCTTT.

This clonotype occurred a few times. This rearrangement joins TRBV7-9 to TRBJ2-5, with no clear D. CDR1 and CDR2 (germline): SEHNR, FQNEAQ (reference sequence). Trimming pared 4 bases from V and 7 bases from J, leaving 10 bases between. The CDR3 has 12 residues. The CDR3 spells CASSWRFWTQYF. As DNA, the CDR3 is TGTGCCAGCAGCTGGAGATTTTGGACCCAGTACTTC.

In its sample, this clonotype was seen many times. V usage is TRBV7-2 and J usage is TRBJ1-2; 7 bases are a match to TRBD1. From germline, CDR1 is SGHTA and CDR2 FQGNSA. The CDR3 consists of 13 residues. V dropped 6 bases and J dropped 7; count of bases not matched to a gene: 8. This chain's CDR3 is CASRSDRAPGYTF. DNA for the CDR3: TGTGCCAGCAGATCCGACAGGGCTCCTGGCTACACCTTC.

The CDR3, as DNA: TGTGCCAGCAGCCATTTGGGGGGGCTACAAGAGACCCAGTACTTC. The encoded protein is CASSHLGGLQETQYF. The V and J genes are TRBV7-3 and TRBJ2-5, with D possibly matching TRBD2 (7 bases). This CDR3 has 15 amino acids. Germline V gives CDR1 SGHTA, CDR2 FQGTGA. The germline V and J ends were trimmed by 5 bases and 2 bases, with 15 bases remaining between them.

This chain connects TRBV5-4 to TRBJ2-5; D is ambiguous. The CDR3 is made up of 13 amino acids. Trimming took 4 bases from V and 3 from J, leaving 10 bases between them. Germline lookup yields CDR1 SGHNT and CDR2 YYREEE (reference sequence). The CDR3 region is CASSLAEKETQYF. The CDR3 region has the DNA TGTGCCAGCAGCCTTGCGGAGAAAGAGACCCAGTACTTC. Full variable domain (missing parts from reference TRBV5-4 and TRBJ2-5): ETGVTQSPTHLIKTRGQQVTLRCSSQSGHNTVSWYQQALGQGPQFIFQYYREEENGRGNFPPRFSGLQFPNYSSELNVNALELDDSALYLCASSLAEKETQYFGPGTRLLVL.

This clonotype was found a few times. The J gene is TRBJ2-1, the V gene TRBV5-4; D unclear. Trimming took off 4 bases at V and 8 bases at J, with 16 bases between the two ends. Looked up from germline, CDR1 is SGHNT and CDR2 is YYREEE (reference sequence). The CDR3 is 14 amino acids. CDR3 amino acids: CASSPEAQYDEQFF. Written as DNA, the CDR3 is TGTGCCAGCAGCCCCGAGGCCCAGTACGATGAGCAGTTCTTC.

This clonotype showed up just a few times. The chain employs TRBV6-5 and TRBJ1-5, with TRBD1 identical over 9 bases. V shed 5 bases and J 6 bases; nucleotides not matched to a gene: 8. The CDR3 runs to 15 residues. Germline V gene sequence: CDR1 MNHEY, CDR2 SVGAGI. In nucleotides, the CDR3 is TGTGCCAGCAGTGAGGGACAGGGCTTTCTTCAGCCCCAGCATTTT. Its protein product is CASSEGQGFLQPQHF.

The chain links TRBV27 to TRBJ2-7, with D perhaps TRBD1 (6 bases). V was pared by 2 bases and J by 0 bases, with 14 bases between. Germline V CDR1 and CDR2: MNHEY, SMNVEV (reference sequence). The CDR3 contains 16 residues. As DNA, the CDR3 is TGTGCCAGCAGTTTAAACAGGGAAACGAGCTCCTACGAGCAGTACGTC. Encoded protein: CASSLNRETSSYEQYV.

Points on this clonotype: A read error may be the cause here, since a much bigger clone is one base away. The V gene is TRBV7-2, the J gene TRBJ2-1; 11 bases agree with TRBD1. This CDR3 is built from 15 residues. CDR1 and CDR2 from the germline V gene are SGHTA and FQGNSA. The chain's CDR3 is CVSKSRDRGTNEQFF. DNA of the CDR3: TGTGTCAGCAAATCCCGGGACAGGGGGACAAATGAGCAGTTCTTC.

The gene calls are TRBV19 and TRBJ2-2; 8 bases map to TRBD1. Germline V gene data show CDR1 as LNHDA and CDR2 as SQIVND (reference sequence). With V trimmed by 1 base and J by 7 bases, 5 bases remained unmatched. This CDR3 has 15 amino acids. The CDR3 coding sequence is TGTGCCAGTAGTATAGGCAGACAGGGGAACGGGGAGCTGTTTTTT. Translation: CASSIGRQGNGELFF.

This clonotype was observed a handful of times. The chain carries TRBV27 and TRBJ2-3, with 8 nucleotides matching TRBD2. Unmatched junction bases numbered 15, after V lost 2 bases and J lost 2 bases. Germline assignment: CDR1 MNHEY and CDR2 SMNVEV (reference sequence). This CDR3 contains 19 residues. CDR3 sequence (DNA): TGTGCCAGCAGTTTAGGCCCCCGCGGTAGCGGGGTGTTCACAGATACGCAGTATTTT. Translated, it gives CASSLGPRGSGVFTDTQYF.